The clone carrying this T cell receptor beta chain has a handful of counts. J was trimmed by 5 bases and V by 7 bases; bases with no gene match: 7. This CDR3 contains 13 residues. Germline V gene sequence: CDR1 MNHEY, CDR2 SMNVEV (reference sequence). This specimen comes from a study of blood T cell repertoires in COVID-19. Study context: T cells, B-cell-depleted T cells, or PBMCs provided the cDNA or gDNA that served as material.

In the original analysis: Quantification of nucleated cells was approximated via reference gene primer amplification. TCRdb keeps only in-frame clones here, not all; method: immunoSEQ multiplex PCR. Clone size and the V and J calls come from that table; the DNA yielded D and trimming. The sample has roughly 50,000 clones; about 90% are singletons. The receptor was isolated from a man aged 80 or over with acute or convalescent COVID-19. Sequencing was carried out using peripheral blood. This sequence joins TRBV27 and TRBJ1-1; 7 bases agree with TRBD1. The CDR3 region has the DNA TGTGCCAGCAAGACGCACAGGGGAACTGAAGCTTTCTTT. It translates to CASKTHRGTEAFF.